The rows below give T cell receptor beta chains drawn from one sample of a study of cytomegalovirus exposure and HLA in healthy donors. TCRdb's copy holds only in-frame clones and misses some; the assay was immunoSEQ multiplex PCR. This sample yields some 180,000 clones, of which around 80% are seen a single time; 4.4% belongs to the top ten. Material: PBMCs. Every receptor here comes from a woman aged 25 to 45 in good health and CMV-seropositive. CDR3s include the opening cysteine and the closing phenylalanine or tryptophan. The order of the fields is V gene, D gene, clone size, J gene, CDR3 protein, CDR3 DNA. A D gene is named only where the DNA matches it firmly. Part of the rows lack a size; the others show once, few, many or a class for expanded clones.

TRBV5-4	.	.	TRBJ2-1	CASSPQERIYNEQFF	TGTGCCAGCAGCCCTCAGGAGCGGATTTACAATGAGCAGTTCTTC
TRBV7-4	.	.	TRBJ2-7	CASSLVTDQCFGYEQYF	TGTGCCAGCAGCTTAGTGACAGACCAATGCTTTGGCTACGAGCAGTACTTC
TRBV29-1	.	.	TRBJ2-7	CSVESAYEQYF	TGCAGCGTTGAATCCGCCTACGAGCAGTACTTC
TRBV5-1	.	once	TRBJ1-1	CASSLGASRESEAFF	TGCGCCAGCAGCTTGGGGGCGTCCCGCGAATCTGAAGCTTTCTTT
TRBV5-1	TRBD2	once	TRBJ2-1	CASSPGLHNEQFF	TGCGCCAGCAGCCCGGGACTACACAATGAGCAGTTCTTC
TRBV7-7	.	.	TRBJ2-3	CASSPTSRSTDTQYF	TGTGCCAGCAGTCCTACTAGCCGTAGCACAGATACGCAGTATTTT
TRBV7-2	.	few	TRBJ1-6	CASSLVSGFDSPLHF	TGTGCCAGCAGCTTAGTATCCGGGTTTGATTCACCCCTCCACTTT
TRBV5-1	.	.	TRBJ1-3	CASSPGSGNTIYF	TGCGCCAGCAGTCCGGGATCTGGAAACACCATATATTTT
TRBV30	TRBD1	.	TRBJ2-7	CAWSTGQGSYEQYF	TGTGCCTGGAGTACGGGACAGGGCTCCTACGAGCAGTACTTC
TRBV13	TRBD2	.	TRBJ2-1	CASSFSGNTYNEQFF	TGTGCCAGCAGCTTTAGCGGGAACACCTACAATGAGCAGTTCTTC
TRBV9	.	.	TRBJ1-1	CASSVTSGTEAFF	TGTGCCAGCAGCGTTACCAGCGGCACTGAAGCTTTCTTT
TRBV5-8	.	.	TRBJ2-3	CASSKTGRSTDTQYF	TGTGCCAGCAGCAAGACAGGCCGTAGCACAGATACGCAGTATTTT
TRBV27	.	few	TRBJ2-1	CASSPSEDNEQFF	TGTGCCAGCAGTCCCTCAGAGGACAATGAGCAGTTCTTC
TRBV6-1	.	.	TRBJ1-2	CASSEEGSVWGYTF	TGTGCCAGCAGTGAAGAGGGGTCCGTCTGGGGCTACACCTTC
TRBV10-3	.	.	TRBJ1-4	CAISTAENEKLFF	TGTGCCATCAGTACCGCCGAGAATGAAAAACTGTTTTTT
TRBV4-3	.	.	TRBJ2-5	CASSQDVLSQETQYF	TGCGCCAGCAGCCAAGATGTCCTCAGCCAAGAGACCCAGTACTTC
TRBV6-5	.	.	TRBJ2-4	CASSYGPGTNRNIQYF	TGTGCCAGCAGTTACGGGCCGGGGACAAACAGAAACATTCAGTACTTC
TRBV18	.	once	TRBJ2-7	CASSPPVAGSLGEQYF	TGTGCCAGCTCACCACCGGTAGCAGGGTCGTTGGGTGAGCAGTACTTC
TRBV5-5	TRBD1	.	TRBJ2-1	CASSLGQGTYNEQFF	TGTGCCAGCAGCTTAGGACAGGGCACCTACAATGAGCAGTTCTTC
TRBV11-3	TRBD1	.	TRBJ2-7	CASSFEPGGSYEQYF	TGTGCCAGCAGCTTCGAGCCAGGGGGCAGTTACGAGCAGTACTTC
TRBV19	TRBD2	.	TRBJ2-7	CASSIAFRVAGLGGLYEQYF	TGTGCCAGTAGTATAGCCTTCAGGGTAGCGGGCCTCGGGGGACTCTACGAGCAGTACTTC
TRBV6-6	TRBD1	.	TRBJ1-1	CASRGDRLNTEAFF	TGTGCCAGCAGGGGGGACAGGTTGAACACTGAAGCTTTCTTT
TRBV19	.	.	TRBJ1-5	CASRVGSGDQPQHF	TGTGCCAGTAGGGTGGGAAGCGGGGATCAGCCCCAGCATTTT
TRBV9	.	.	TRBJ2-3	CASSSSLTDTQYF	TGTGCCAGCAGCTCGTCGTTAACAGATACGCAGTATTTT
TRBV6-5	TRBD1	.	TRBJ1-6	CASSAGTGRNSPLHF	TGTGCCAGCAGCGCCGGGACAGGACGCAATTCACCCCTCCACTTT
TRBV13	.	once	TRBJ2-1	CASSSLDRDNEQFF	TGTGCCAGCAGCTCCTTGGACAGAGACAATGAGCAGTTCTTC
TRBV27	.	.	TRBJ2-6	CASSLSPGSGANVLTF	TGTGCCAGCAGTTTATCCCCGGGCTCTGGGGCCAACGTCCTGACTTTC
TRBV4-1	.	.	TRBJ2-5	CASSQDSGQIQETQYF	TGCGCCAGCAGCCAAGATTCCGGACAGATACAAGAGACCCAGTACTTC
TRBV1	.	.	TRBJ1-1	CTSSQFIDRHTEAFF	TGCACCAGCAGCCAATTCATCGACAGGCACACTGAAGCTTTCTTT
TRBV5-5	TRBD2	.	TRBJ2-1	CASSLGLAGGEQFF	TGTGCCAGCAGCCTGGGACTAGCGGGAGGTGAGCAGTTCTTC
TRBV10-3	.	.	TRBJ1-1	CAISDLGGGTEAFF	TGTGCCATCAGTGACTTAGGGGGAGGGACTGAAGCTTTCTTT
TRBV13	.	once	TRBJ1-5	CASSIRGSWQPQHF	TGTGCCAGCAGCATCCGGGGGTCATGGCAGCCCCAGCATTTT
TRBV28	.	.	TRBJ2-7	CASRPGAFFGVIVSYEQYF	TGTGCCAGCAGGCCAGGGGCCTTCTTCGGGGTTATCGTTTCCTACGAGCAGTACTTC
TRBV27	.	.	TRBJ2-2	CASSQGQGVIPGELFF	TGTGCCAGCTCCCAAGGGCAGGGCGTAATTCCCGGGGAGCTGTTTTTT
TRBV7-9	.	.	TRBJ2-1	CASSFGGKNEQFF	TGTGCCAGCAGCTTCGGAGGGAAGAATGAGCAGTTCTTC
TRBV6-6	.	.	TRBJ2-1	CASSYERYDEQFF	TGTGCCAGCAGTTATGAGAGATACGATGAGCAGTTCTTC
TRBV5-1	.	.	TRBJ2-5	CASSLHPGNQETQYF	TGCGCCAGCAGCTTGCATCCAGGGAACCAAGAGACCCAGTACTTC
TRBV5-1	TRBD1	.	TRBJ2-1	CASSFETGGNEQFF	TGCGCCAGCAGCTTTGAGACAGGGGGCAATGAGCAGTTCTTC
TRBV5-1	.	.	TRBJ2-3	CASSWGGQSTDTQYF	TGCGCCAGCAGCTGGGGTGGACAGAGCACAGATACGCAGTATTTT
TRBV7-8	.	.	TRBJ1-1	CASSPEILNTEAFF	TGTGCCAGCAGCCCGGAGATATTGAACACTGAAGCTTTCTTT
TRBV7-9	.	.	TRBJ2-3	CASSPAGYTQYF	TGTGCCAGCAGCCCCGCGGGATATACGCAGTATTTT
TRBV20-1	TRBD1	.	TRBJ1-1	CRTTGFGQAFF	TGCAGAACGACAGGGTTCGGTCAAGCTTTCTTT
TRBV5-1	TRBD2	.	TRBJ2-3	CASSPGLAGGTQYF	TGCGCCAGCAGCCCCGGACTAGCGGGAGGGACGCAGTATTTT
TRBV11-3	TRBD2	.	TRBJ2-1	CASSFSGENNEQFF	TGTGCCAGCAGCTTTAGCGGGGAGAACAATGAGCAGTTCTTC
TRBV28	.	.	TRBJ2-2	CASSPPFGELFF	TGTGCCAGCAGCCCCCCTTTCGGGGAGCTGTTTTTT
TRBV5-6	.	.	TRBJ1-4	CASSFYTAGEKLFF	TGTGCCAGCAGCTTTTACACGGCGGGAGAAAAACTGTTTTTT
TRBV7-7	.	.	TRBJ2-7	CASSSEFNADEQYF	TGTGCCAGCAGCTCAGAATTCAACGCCGACGAGCAGTACTTC
TRBV27	.	.	TRBJ2-7	CASHSSYEQYF	TGTGCCAGTCATAGCTCCTACGAGCAGTACTTC
TRBV7-9	TRBD1	.	TRBJ1-1	CASSRQGNTEAFF	TGTGCCAGCAGCAGACAGGGTAACACTGAAGCTTTCTTT
TRBV5-1	TRBD2	.	TRBJ2-3	CASSPTPGAGGGDTQYF	TGCGCCAGCAGCCCGACCCCGGGAGCGGGGGGTGGTGATACGCAGTATTTT
TRBV10-3	TRBD2	.	TRBJ2-7	CAISESGTSGSLGEQYF	TGTGCCATCAGTGAGTCCGGGACTAGCGGGAGCTTGGGCGAGCAGTACTTC